A selection of T cell receptor beta chains follows, all from one sample in a study of cytomegalovirus exposure and HLA in healthy donors. Sequenced by immunoSEQ multiplex PCR; TCRdb stores in-frame clones only, minus some. The repertoire holds about 160,000 clones, around 77% seen once, with around 2% in the top ten. Material for sequencing was PBMCs. These receptors all stem from a man between 50 and 59 years old in good health and CMV-seropositive. Each CDR3 is given with its conserved first and last residue.

cdr3_length: 14
v_call: TRBV6-5
cdr3_aa: CASSYDRRNTEAFF

cdr3_length: 13
v_call: TRBV6-5
cdr3_aa: CASSLGLLYEQYF

cdr3_length: 15
v_call: TRBV6-6
cdr3_aa: CASRTEKRDNSPLHF

cdr3_length: 15
v_call: TRBV9
cdr3_aa: CASSSADILNSPLHF

cdr3_length: 13
v_call: TRBV5-1
cdr3_aa: CASSLGTANTQYF

cdr3_length: 13
v_call: TRBV10-2
cdr3_aa: CASSEYSQETQYF

cdr3_length: 15
v_call: TRBV6-5
cdr3_aa: CASSPFAGLNTEAFF

cdr3_length: 15
v_call: TRBV5-8
cdr3_aa: CASSWGVLETYEQYF

cdr3_length: 16
v_call: TRBV11-1
cdr3_aa: CASSLGQVVLNTEAFF

cdr3_length: 14
v_call: TRBV5-1
cdr3_aa: CASSMGQGTGELFF

cdr3_length: 15
v_call: TRBV5-1
cdr3_aa: CASSLVIGGKDTQYF

cdr3_length: 11
v_call: TRBV20-1
cdr3_aa: CSGGGAYEQYF

cdr3_length: 16
v_call: TRBV30
cdr3_aa: CACCREDIGSNQPQHF

cdr3_length: 17
v_call: TRBV4-3
cdr3_aa: CASSQEGRGGPYNEQFF

cdr3_length: 15
v_call: TRBV5-4
cdr3_aa: CASSLGRGANNEQFF

cdr3_length: 15
v_call: TRBV6-5
cdr3_aa: CATRGTGGTGNTIYF

cdr3_length: 18
v_call: TRBV4-3
cdr3_aa: CASSQDYQRGDSYNEQFF

cdr3_length: 15
v_call: TRBV9
cdr3_aa: CASSVGPGGNNEQFF

cdr3_length: 13
v_call: TRBV10-3
cdr3_aa: CAARDSGGNGYTF

cdr3_length: 17
v_call: TRBV19
cdr3_aa: CASSSLQGIGLSYEQYF

cdr3_length: 17
v_call: TRBV5-1
cdr3_aa: CASSPDRGGRMNTEAFF

cdr3_length: 14
v_call: TRBV2
cdr3_aa: CASSRGVLGSPLHF

cdr3_length: 17
v_call: TRBV6-1
cdr3_aa: CASSEAGGGGSNQPQHF

cdr3_length: 16
v_call: TRBV5-4
cdr3_aa: CASSQRSSGGDNEQFF

cdr3_length: 14
v_call: TRBV7-2
cdr3_aa: CASSRQGGNQPQHF

cdr3_length: 15
v_call: TRBV9
cdr3_aa: CASSVLAGNTDTQYF

cdr3_length: 15
v_call: TRBV30
cdr3_aa: CALGLTSSGANVLTF

cdr3_length: 15
v_call: TRBV6-6
cdr3_aa: CASSWDRGANEKLFF

cdr3_length: 13
v_call: TRBV5-1
cdr3_aa: CASSSGTTDTQYF

cdr3_length: 13
v_call: TRBV7-9
cdr3_aa: CASTAPGVHEQYF

cdr3_length: 14
v_call: TRBV7-7
cdr3_aa: CASSLAAGQETQYF

cdr3_length: 13
v_call: TRBV28
cdr3_aa: CASSPLIGSPLHF

cdr3_length: 12
v_call: TRBV5-6
cdr3_aa: CTSGGLQETQYF

cdr3_length: 15
v_call: TRBV7-9
cdr3_aa: CASSPGQGAPDTQYF

cdr3_length: 14
v_call: TRBV4-3
cdr3_aa: CASSQAGGNQPQHF

cdr3_length: 15
v_call: TRBV19
cdr3_aa: CASSTTGQGESPQHF

cdr3_length: 14
v_call: TRBV19
cdr3_aa: CASSIDRQTGGYTF

cdr3_length: 17
v_call: TRBV4-1
cdr3_aa: CASSPGQALSTSAEAFF

cdr3_length: 14
v_call: TRBV2
cdr3_aa: CASEGSGISYGYTF

cdr3_length: 14
v_call: TRBV10-2
cdr3_aa: CASRLAGGPATQYF

cdr3_length: 15
v_call: TRBV11-2
cdr3_aa: CASSLVGQGAGEQYF

cdr3_length: 15
v_call: TRBV10-1
cdr3_aa: CASSEWRGDQETQYF

cdr3_length: 12
v_call: TRBV29-1
cdr3_aa: CSAGTPNTEAFF

cdr3_length: 14
v_call: TRBV2
cdr3_aa: CALDRGNLNTEAFF